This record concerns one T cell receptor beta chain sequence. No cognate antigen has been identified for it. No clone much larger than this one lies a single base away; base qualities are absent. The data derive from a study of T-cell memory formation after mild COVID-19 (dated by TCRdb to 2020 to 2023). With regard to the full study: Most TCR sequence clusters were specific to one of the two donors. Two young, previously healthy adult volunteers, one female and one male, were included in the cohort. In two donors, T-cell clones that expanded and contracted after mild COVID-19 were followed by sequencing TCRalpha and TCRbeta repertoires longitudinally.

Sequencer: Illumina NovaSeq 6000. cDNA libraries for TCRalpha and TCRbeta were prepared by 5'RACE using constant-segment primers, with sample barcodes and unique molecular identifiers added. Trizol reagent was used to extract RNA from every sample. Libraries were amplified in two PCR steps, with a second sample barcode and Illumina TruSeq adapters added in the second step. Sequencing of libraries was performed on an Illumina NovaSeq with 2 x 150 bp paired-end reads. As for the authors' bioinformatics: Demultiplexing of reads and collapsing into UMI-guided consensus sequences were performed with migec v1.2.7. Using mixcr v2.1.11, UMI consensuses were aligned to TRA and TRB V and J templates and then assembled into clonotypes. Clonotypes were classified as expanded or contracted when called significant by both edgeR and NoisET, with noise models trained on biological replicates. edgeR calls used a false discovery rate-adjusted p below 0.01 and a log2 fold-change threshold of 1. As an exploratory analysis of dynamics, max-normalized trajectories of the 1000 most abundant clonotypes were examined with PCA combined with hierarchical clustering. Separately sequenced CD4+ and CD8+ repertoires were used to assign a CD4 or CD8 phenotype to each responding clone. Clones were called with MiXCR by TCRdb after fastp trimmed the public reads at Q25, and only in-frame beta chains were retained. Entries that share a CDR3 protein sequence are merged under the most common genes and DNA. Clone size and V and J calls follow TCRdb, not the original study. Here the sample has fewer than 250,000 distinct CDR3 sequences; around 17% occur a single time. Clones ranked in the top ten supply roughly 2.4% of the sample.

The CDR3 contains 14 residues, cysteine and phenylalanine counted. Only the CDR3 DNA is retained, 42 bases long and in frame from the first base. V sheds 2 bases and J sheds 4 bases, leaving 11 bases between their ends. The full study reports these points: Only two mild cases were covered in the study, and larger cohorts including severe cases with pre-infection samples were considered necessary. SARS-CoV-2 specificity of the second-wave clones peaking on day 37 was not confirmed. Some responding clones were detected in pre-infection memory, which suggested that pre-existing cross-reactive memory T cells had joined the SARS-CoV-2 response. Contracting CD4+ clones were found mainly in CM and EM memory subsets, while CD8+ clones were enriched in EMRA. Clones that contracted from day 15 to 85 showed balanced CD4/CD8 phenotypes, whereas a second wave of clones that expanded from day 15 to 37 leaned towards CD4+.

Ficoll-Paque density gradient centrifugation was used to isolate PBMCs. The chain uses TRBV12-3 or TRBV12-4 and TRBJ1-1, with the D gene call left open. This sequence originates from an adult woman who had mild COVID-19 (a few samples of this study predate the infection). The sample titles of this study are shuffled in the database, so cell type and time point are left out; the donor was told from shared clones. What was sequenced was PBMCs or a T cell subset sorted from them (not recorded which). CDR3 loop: CASSLLQRGTEAFF. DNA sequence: TGTGCCAGCAGTTTACTTCAGCGGGGCACTGAAGCTTTCTTT.